The 7 T cell receptor beta chains reported below all come from one sample, sequenced in a study of CD8 T cell repertoires and HIV-1 epitope variants. Repertoires were generated with immunoSEQ multiplex PCR, while TCRdb's copy carries only in-frame clones and drops some. The table includes over 5,500 clones, 64% detected once. Antigen specificity for these receptors is unknown. Material: cultured CD8+ T cells derived from PBMCs. The receptors were gathered from a male donor with HIV.

This clone has only one observation. The gene calls are TRBV10-2 and TRBJ2-2; 8 nucleotides match TRBD1. This CDR3 is 14 amino acids long. The V gene's germline CDR1 is WSHSY and CDR2 SAAADI. V lost 8 bases, J lost 7 bases, and 9 bases stayed unmatched. The CDR3 region has the DNA TGCGCCAGCCGTCTGGGACAGGAGCACGGGGAGCTGTTTTTT. Amino acid sequence: CASRLGQEHGELFF.

The chain joins TRBV4-2 to TRBJ2-3, with 9 nucleotides matching TRBD2. CDR1 and CDR2 (germline): LGHNA, YNFKEQ. V was clipped by 1 base and J by 3 bases; unmatched bases: 5. The CDR3 is 16 amino acids. CDR3 in amino acids: CASSQVISGGTDTQYF. The DNA of the CDR3 is TGTGCCAGCAGCCAAGTTATTAGCGGGGGAACAGATACGCAGTATTTT.

This clone was recorded a few times. V is TRBV18 and J is TRBJ2-5; the D gene is possibly TRBD2 (5 bases). The germline V and J ends were trimmed by 3 bases and 5 bases, with 10 bases remaining between them. Germline V lookup: CDR1 KGHSH, CDR2 LQKENI. The length of the CDR3 is 13 residues. The CDR3 nucleotides read TGTGCCAGCTCACCCCGGGGAAGGGAGACCCAGTACTTC. This sequence encodes CASSPRGRETQYF.

The rearrangement joins TRBV7-9 to TRBJ2-1; D is uncertain. Trimming pared 3 bases from V and 1 base from J, leaving 7 bases between. CDR3 length equals 14 residues. CDR1 SEHNR and CDR2 FQNEAQ come from the germline V gene (reference sequence). CDR3 sequence (DNA): TGTGCCAGCAGCTTTCTCGGGTCCTACAATGAGCAGTTCTTC. Translating gives CASSFLGSYNEQFF.

This CDR3 is CASSLAGVHYNEQFF. DNA of the CDR3: TGTGCCAGCAGCTTGGCGGGAGTACACTACAATGAGCAGTTCTTC. The chain employs TRBV7-9 and TRBJ2-1, with TRBD2 identical over 7 bases. CDR3 length: 15 residues. Germline trimming cut 3 bases from V and 3 bases from J; bases unmatched to any gene: 5. CDR1 SEHNR and CDR2 FQNEAQ come from the germline V gene (reference sequence).

The gene calls are TRBV4-2 and TRBJ2-7, with 7 bases identical to TRBD1. The germline V gene has CDR1 LGHNA and CDR2 YNFKEQ. V shed 0 bases, J shed 2 bases, and the junction held 7 bases outside the gene matches. CDR3 length: 16 amino acids. This chain's CDR3 is CASSQDLEQGTYEQYF. In DNA, the CDR3 is TGTGCCAGCAGCCAAGATCTAGAACAGGGGACCTACGAGCAGTACTTC.

The chain is built from TRBV10-3 and TRBJ2-3; 9 bases are a match to TRBD1. The germline CDR1 and CDR2 sequences are ENHRY and SYGVKD. The V segment lost 2 bases and the J segment 3 bases; nucleotides outside the gene matches: 6. The CDR3 loop spans 16 amino acids. The CDR3, as DNA: TGTGCCATCAGTGAGGCGGGACAGGGAGTGACAGATACGCAGTATTTT. It translates to CAISEAGQGVTDTQYF.